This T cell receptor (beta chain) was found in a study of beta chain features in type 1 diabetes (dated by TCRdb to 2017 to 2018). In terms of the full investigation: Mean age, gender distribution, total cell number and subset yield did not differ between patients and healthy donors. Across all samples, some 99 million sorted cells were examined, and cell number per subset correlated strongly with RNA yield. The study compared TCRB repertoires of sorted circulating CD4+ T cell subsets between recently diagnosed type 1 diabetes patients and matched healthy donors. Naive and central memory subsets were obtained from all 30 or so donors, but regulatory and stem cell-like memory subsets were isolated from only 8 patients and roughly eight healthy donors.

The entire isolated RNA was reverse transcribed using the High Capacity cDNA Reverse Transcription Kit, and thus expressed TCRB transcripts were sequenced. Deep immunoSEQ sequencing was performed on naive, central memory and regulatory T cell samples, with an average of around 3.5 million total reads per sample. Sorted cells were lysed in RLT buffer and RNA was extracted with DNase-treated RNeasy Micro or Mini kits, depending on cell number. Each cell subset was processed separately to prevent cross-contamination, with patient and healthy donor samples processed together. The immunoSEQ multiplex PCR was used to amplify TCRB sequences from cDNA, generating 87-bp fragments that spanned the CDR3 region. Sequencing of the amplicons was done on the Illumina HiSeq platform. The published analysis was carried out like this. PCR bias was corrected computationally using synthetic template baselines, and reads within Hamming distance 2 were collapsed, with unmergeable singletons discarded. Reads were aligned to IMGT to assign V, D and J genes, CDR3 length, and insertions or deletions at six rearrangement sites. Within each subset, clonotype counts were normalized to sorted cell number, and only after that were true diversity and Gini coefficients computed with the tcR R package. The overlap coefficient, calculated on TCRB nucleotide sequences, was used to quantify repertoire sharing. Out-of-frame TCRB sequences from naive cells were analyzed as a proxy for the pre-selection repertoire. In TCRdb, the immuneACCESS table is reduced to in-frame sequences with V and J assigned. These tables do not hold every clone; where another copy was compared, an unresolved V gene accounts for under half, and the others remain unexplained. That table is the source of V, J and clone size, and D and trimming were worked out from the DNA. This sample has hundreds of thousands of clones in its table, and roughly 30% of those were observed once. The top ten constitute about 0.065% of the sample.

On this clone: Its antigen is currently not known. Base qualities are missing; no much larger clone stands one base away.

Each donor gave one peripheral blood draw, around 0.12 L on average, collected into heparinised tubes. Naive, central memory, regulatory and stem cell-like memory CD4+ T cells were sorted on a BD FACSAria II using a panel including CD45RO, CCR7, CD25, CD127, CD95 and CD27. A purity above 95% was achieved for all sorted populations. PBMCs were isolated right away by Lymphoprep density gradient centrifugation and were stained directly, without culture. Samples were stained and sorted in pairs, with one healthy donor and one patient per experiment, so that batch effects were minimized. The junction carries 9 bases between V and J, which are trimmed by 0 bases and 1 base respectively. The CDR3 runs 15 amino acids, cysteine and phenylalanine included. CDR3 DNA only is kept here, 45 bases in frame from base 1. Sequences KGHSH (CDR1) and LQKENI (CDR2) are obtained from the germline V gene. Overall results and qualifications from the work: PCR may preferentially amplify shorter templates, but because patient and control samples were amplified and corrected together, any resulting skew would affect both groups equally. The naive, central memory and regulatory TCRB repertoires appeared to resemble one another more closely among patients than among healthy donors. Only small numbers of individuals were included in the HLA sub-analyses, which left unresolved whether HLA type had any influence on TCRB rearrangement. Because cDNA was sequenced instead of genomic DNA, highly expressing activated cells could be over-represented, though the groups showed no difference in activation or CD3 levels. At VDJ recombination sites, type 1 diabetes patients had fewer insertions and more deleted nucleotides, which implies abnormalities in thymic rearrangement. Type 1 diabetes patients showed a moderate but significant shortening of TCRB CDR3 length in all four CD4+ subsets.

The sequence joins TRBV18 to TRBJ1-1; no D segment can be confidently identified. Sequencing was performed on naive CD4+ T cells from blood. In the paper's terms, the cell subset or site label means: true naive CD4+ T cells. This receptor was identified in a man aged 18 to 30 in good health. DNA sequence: TGTGCCAGCTCACCACCTCTTGACGGGAACACTGAAGCTTTCTTT. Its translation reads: CASSPPLDGNTEAFF.